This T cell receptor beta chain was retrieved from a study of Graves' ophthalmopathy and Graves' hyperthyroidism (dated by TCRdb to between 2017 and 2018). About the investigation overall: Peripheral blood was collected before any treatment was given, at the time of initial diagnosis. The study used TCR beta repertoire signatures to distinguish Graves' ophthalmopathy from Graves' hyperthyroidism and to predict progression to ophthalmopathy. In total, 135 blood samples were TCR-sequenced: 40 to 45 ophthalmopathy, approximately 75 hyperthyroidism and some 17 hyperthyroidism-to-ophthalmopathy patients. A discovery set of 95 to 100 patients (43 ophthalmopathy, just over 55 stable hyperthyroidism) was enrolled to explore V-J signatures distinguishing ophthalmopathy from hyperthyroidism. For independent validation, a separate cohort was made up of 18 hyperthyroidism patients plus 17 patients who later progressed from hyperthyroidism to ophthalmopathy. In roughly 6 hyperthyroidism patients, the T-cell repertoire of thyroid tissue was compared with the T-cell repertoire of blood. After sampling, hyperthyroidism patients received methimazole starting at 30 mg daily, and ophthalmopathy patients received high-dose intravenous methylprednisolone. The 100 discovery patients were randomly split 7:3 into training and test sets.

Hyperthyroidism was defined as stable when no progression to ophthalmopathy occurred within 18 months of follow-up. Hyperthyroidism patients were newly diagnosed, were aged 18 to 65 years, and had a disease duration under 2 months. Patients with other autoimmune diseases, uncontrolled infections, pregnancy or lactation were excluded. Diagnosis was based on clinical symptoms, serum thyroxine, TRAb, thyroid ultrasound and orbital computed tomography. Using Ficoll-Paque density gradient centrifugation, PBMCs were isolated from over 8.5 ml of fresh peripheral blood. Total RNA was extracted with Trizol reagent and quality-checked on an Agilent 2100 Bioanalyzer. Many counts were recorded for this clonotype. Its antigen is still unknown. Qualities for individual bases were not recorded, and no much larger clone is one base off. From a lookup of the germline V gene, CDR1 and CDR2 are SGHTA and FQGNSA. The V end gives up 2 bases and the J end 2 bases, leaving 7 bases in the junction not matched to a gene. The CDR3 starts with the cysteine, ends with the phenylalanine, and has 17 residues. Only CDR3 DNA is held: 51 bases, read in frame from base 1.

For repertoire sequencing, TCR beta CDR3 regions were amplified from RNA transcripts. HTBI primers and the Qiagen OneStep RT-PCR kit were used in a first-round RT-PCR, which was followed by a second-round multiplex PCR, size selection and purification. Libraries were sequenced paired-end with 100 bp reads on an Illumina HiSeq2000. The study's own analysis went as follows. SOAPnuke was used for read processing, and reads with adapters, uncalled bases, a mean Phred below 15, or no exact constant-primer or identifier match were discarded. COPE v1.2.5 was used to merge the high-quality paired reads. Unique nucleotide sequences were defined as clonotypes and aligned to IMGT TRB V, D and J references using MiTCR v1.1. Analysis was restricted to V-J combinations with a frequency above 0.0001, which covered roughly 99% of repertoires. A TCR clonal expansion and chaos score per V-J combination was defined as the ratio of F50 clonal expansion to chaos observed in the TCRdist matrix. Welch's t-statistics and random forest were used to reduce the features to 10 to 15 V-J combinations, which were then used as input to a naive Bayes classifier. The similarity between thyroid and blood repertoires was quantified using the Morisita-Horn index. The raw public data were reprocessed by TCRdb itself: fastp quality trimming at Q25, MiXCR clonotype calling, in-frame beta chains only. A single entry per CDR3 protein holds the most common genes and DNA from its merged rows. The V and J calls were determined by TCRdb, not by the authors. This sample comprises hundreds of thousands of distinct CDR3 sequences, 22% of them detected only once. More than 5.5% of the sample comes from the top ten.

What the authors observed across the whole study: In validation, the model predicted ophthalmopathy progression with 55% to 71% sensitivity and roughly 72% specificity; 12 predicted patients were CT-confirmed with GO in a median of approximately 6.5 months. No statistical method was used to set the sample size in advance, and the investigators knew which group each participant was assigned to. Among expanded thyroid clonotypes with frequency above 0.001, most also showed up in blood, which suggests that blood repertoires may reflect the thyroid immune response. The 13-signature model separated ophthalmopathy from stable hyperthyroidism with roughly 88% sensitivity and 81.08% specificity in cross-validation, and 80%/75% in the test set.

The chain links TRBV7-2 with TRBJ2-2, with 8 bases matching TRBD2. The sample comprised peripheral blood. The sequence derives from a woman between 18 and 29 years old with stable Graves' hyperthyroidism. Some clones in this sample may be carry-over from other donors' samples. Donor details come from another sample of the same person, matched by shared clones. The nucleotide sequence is TGTGCCAGCAGCTTACCGGGGGGGCCGTTAAACACCGGGGAGCTGTTTTTT. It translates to CASSLPGGPLNTGELFF.